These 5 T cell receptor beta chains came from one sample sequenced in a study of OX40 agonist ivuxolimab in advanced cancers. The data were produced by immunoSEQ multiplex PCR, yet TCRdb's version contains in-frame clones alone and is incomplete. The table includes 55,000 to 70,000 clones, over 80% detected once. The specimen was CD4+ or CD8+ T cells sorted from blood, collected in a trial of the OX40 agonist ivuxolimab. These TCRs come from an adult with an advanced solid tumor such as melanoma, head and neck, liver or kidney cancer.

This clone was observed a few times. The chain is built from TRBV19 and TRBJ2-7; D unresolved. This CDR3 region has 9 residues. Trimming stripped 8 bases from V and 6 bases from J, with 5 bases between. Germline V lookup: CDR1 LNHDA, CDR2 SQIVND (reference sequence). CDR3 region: CASGSEQYF. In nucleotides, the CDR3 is TGTGCCAGTGGTTCCGAGCAGTACTTC.

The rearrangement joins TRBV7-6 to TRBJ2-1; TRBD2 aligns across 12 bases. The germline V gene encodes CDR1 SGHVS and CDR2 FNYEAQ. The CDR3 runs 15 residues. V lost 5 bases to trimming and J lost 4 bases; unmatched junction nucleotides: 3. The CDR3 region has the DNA TGTGCCAGCAGCGTCGGGACTAGCGGGTACAATGAGCAGTTCTTC. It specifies CASSVGTSGYNEQFF.

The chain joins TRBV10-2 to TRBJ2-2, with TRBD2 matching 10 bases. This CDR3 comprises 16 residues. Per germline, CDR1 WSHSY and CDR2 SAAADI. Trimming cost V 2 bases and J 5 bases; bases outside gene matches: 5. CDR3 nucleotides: TGCGCCAGCAGTGAGGAGACTAGCGGGTGGACCGGGGAGCTGTTTTTT. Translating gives CASSEETSGWTGELFF.

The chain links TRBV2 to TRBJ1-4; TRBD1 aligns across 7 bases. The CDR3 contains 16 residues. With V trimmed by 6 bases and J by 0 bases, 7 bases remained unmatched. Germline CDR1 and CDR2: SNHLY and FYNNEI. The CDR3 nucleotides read TGTGCCAGCAGCTACGGACAGGTTGCAACTAATGAAAAACTGTTTTTT. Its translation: CASSYGQVATNEKLFF.

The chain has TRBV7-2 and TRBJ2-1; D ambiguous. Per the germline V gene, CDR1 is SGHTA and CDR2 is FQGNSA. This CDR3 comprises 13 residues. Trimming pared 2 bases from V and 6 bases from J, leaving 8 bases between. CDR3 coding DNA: TGTGCCAGCAGCTTATTTAGACCCAATGAGCAGTTCTTC. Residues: CASSLFRPNEQFF.